Listed below are T cell receptor beta chains from one sample, sequenced in a study of blood T cell repertoires in COVID-19. Libraries were prepared by immunoSEQ multiplex PCR; TCRdb keeps only in-frame clonotypes and omits some of them. The table records under 130,000 clones, around nine tenths of them present only once. Sequencing input: peripheral blood. Receptors originate from a woman over 75 in a cohort sampled during active COVID-19. The conserved cysteine and the conserved F or W are not part of the CDR3 here. Fields, in order: V gene, CDR3 protein.

TRBV7-8,ASSASGVNTDTQY
TRBV6-5,ASSYSRQDYGYT
TRBV5-1,ASSRSNRVSYNEQF
TRBV2,ASSGGLAGDTQY
TRBV19,ASSLGLAGLTGELF
TRBV18,ASSPGAQGDQPQH
TRBV2,ASKPGQSYEQY
TRBV28,ASSLLAWPYEQY
TRBV5-8,ASSLGSGSRYGYT
TRBV7-9,ASSLGYRGVSTEAF
TRBV7-9,ASSLLSGNEQF
TRBV5-1,ASTPGLGFDYEQY
TRBV3-1/TRBV3-2,ASSDRVSTGELF
TRBV11-2,ASSLRPRETQY
TRBV28,ASSGGTTGGGDEQY
TRBV19,ASSIRTSGVRSTDTQY
TRBV27,ASSALDRPLEQY
TRBV11-1,ASSLGTAYGYT
TRBV19,ASSIVRETYNEQF
TRBV10-2,ASSDDLGSQPQH
TRBV5-4,ASSLPGTGSQTGELF
TRBV7-9,ASSLDSAAGELF
TRBV11-2,ASSLERGARSETQY
TRBV3-1/TRBV3-2,ASRDSGEAF
TRBV5-5,ASSLAVTASYSNQPQH
TRBV3-1/TRBV3-2,ASSQRNSAGGGRDTQY
TRBV28,ASRPQGVGYT
TRBV18,ASSPGREYSNQPQH